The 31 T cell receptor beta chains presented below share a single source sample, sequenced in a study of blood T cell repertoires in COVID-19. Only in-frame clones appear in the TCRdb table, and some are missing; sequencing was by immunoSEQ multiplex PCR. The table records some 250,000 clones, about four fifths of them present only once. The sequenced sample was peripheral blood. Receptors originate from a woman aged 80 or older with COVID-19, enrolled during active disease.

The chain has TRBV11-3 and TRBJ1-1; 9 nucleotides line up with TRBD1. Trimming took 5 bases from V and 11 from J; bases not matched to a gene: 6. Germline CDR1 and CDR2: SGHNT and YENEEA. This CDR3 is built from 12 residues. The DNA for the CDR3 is TGTGCCAGCAGCCCTGGGACAGGGAGCGCTTTCTTT. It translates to CASSPGTGSAFF.

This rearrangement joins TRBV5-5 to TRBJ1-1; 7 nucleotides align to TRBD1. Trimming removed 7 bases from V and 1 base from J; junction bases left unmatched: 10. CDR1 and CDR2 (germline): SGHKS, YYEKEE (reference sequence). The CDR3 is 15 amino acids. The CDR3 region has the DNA TGTGCCAGCGGTTCGGACAGGTGGACGAACACTGAAGCTTTCTTT. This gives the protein CASGSDRWTNTEAFF.

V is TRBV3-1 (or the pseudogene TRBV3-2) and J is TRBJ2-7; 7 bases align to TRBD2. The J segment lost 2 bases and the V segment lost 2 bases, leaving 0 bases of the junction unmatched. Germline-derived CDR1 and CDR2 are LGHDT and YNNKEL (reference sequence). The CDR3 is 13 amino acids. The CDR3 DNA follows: TGTGCCAGCAGCCAACGGGGGGCCTACGAGCAGTACTTC. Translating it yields CASSQRGAYEQYF.

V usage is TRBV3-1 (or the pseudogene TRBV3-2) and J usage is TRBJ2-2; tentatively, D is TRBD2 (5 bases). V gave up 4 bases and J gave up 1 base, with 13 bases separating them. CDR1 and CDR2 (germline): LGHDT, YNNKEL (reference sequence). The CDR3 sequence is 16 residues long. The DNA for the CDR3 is TGTGCCAGCAGCCCTGCGGGTAGCAAGAACACCGGGGAGCTGTTTTTT. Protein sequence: CASSPAGSKNTGELFF.

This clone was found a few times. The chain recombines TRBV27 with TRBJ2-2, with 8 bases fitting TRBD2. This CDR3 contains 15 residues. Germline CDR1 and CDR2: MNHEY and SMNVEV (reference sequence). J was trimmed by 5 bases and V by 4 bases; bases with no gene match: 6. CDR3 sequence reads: CASSSGLGGTGELFF. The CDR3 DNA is TGTGCCAGCAGTTCGGGACTAGGAGGGACCGGGGAGCTGTTTTTT.

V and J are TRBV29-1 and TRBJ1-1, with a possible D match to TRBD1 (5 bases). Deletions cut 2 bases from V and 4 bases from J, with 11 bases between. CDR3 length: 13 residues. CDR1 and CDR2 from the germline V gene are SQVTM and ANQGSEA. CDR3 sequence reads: CSVERDLSTEAFF. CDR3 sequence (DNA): TGCAGCGTTGAACGGGACTTGAGCACTGAAGCTTTCTTT.

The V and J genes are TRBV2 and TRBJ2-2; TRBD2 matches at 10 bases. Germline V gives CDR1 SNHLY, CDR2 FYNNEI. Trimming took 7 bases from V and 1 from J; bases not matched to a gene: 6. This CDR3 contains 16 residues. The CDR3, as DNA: TGTGCCAGCACTCCGGGACTAGCGAAGAACACCGGGGAGCTGTTTTTT. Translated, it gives CASTPGLAKNTGELFF.

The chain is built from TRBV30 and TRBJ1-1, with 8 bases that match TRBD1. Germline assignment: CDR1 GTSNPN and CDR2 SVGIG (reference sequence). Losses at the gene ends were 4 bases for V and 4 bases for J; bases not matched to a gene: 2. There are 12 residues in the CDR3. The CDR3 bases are TGTGCCTGGAACCAGGGGGCCACTGAAGCTTTCTTT. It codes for CAWNQGATEAFF.

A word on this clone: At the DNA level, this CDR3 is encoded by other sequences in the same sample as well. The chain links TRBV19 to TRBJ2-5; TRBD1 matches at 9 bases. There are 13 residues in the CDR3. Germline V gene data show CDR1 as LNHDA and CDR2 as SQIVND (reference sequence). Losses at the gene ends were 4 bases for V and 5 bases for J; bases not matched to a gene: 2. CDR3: CASSKDRGETQYF. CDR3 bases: TGTGCCAGTAGTAAAGACAGGGGGGAGACCCAGTACTTC.

DNA of the CDR3: TGTGCCATCAGTGACGGCAGGGAAGAGACCCAGTACTTC. This gives the protein CAISDGREETQYF. The chain employs TRBV10-3 and TRBJ2-5; maybe TRBD1 (5 bases). The CDR3 consists of 13 residues. V gave up 3 bases and J gave up 3 bases, with 8 bases separating them. Germline values: CDR1 ENHRY, CDR2 SYGVKD.

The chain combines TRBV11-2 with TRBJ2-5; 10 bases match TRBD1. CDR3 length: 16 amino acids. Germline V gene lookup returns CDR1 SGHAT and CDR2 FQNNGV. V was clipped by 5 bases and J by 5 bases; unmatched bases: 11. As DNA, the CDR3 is TGTGCCAGCAGCCTTACCGGGACAGGGGCTAGGGAGACCCAGTACTTC. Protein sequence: CASSLTGTGARETQYF.

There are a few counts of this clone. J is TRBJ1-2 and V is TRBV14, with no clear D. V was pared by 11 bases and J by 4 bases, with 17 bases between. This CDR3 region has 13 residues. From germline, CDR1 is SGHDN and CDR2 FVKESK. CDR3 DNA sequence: TGTGCCGGACGACGCCGGGATTCCTATGGCTACACCTTC. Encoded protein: CAGRRRDSYGYTF.

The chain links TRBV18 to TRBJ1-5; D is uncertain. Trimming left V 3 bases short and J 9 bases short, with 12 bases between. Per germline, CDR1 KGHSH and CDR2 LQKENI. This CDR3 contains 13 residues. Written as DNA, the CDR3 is TGTGCCAGCTCACCCGACAACTTCAGGCCCCAGCATTTT. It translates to CASSPDNFRPQHF.

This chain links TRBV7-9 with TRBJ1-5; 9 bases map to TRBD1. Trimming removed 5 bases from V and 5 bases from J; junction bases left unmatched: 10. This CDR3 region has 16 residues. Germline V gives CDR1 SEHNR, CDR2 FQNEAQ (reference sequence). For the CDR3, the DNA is TGTGCCAGCAGCGCGACAGGGGGGGGCCTGTATCAGCCCCAGCATTTT. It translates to CASSATGGGLYQPQHF.

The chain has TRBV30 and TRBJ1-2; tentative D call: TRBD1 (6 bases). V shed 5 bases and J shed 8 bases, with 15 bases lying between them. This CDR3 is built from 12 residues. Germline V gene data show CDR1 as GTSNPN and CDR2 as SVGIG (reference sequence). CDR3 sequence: CAWGGGLSGYTF. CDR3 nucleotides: TGTGCCTGGGGGGGCGGGTTATCAGGCTACACCTTC.

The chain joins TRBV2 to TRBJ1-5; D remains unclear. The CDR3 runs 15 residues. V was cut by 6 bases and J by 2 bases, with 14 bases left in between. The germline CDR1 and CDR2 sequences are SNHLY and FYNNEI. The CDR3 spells CASSSGGSGNQPQHF. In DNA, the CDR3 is TGTGCCAGCAGCTCTGGAGGGTCGGGCAATCAGCCCCAGCATTTT.

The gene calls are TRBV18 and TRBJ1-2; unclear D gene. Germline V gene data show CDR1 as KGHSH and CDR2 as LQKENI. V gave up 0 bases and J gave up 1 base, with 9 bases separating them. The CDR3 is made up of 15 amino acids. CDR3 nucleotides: TGTGCCAGCTCACCACCGAGAGAAAGTAACTATGGCTACACCTTC. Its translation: CASSPPRESNYGYTF.

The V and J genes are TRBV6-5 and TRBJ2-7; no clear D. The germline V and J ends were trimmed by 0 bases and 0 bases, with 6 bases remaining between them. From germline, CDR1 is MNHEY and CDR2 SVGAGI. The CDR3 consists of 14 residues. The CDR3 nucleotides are TGTGCCAGCAGTTACTCTCCTTACTCCTACGAGCAGTACTTC. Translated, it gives CASSYSPYSYEQYF.

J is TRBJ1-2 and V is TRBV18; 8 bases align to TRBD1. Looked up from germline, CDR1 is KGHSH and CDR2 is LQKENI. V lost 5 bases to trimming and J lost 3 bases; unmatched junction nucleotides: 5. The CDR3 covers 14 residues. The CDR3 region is CASSFGQGDYGYTF. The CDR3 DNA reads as TGTGCCAGCTCATTCGGACAGGGTGACTATGGCTACACCTTC.

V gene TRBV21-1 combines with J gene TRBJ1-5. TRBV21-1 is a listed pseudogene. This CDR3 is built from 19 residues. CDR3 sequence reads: CASSKNWSGTNYSNQPQHF. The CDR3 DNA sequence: TGTGCCAGCAGCAAAAATTGGTCAGGGACTAATTATAGCAATCAGCCCCAGCATTTT.

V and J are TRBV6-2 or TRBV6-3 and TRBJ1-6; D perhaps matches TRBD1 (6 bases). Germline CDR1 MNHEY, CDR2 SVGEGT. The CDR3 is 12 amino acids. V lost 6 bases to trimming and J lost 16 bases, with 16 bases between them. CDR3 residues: CASSNRVSRLHF. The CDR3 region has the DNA TGTGCCAGCAGCAACAGGGTTTCCCGTCTCCACTTT.

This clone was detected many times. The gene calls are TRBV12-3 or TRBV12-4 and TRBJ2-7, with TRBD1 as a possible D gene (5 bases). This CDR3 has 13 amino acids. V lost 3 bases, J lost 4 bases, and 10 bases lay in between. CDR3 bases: TGTGCCAGCAGTTTTCCGTCAGGGTACGAGCAGTACTTC. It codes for CASSFPSGYEQYF.

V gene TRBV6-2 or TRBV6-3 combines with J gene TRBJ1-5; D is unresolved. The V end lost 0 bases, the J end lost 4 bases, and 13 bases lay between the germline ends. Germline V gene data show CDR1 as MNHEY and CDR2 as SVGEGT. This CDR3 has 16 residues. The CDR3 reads CASSYSAAGGNQPQHF. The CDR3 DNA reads TGTGCCAGCAGTTACTCCGCCGCAGGTGGAAATCAGCCCCAGCATTTT.

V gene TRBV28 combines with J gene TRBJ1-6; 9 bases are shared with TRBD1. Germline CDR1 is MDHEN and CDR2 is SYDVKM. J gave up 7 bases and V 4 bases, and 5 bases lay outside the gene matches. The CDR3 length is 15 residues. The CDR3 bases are TGTGCCAGCAGTTCCCCGGGACAGGGCAATTCACCCCTCCACTTT. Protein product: CASSSPGQGNSPLHF.

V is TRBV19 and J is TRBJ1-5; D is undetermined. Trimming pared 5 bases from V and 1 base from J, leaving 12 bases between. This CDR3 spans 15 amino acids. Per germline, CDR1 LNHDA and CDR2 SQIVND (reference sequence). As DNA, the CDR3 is TGTGCCAGTAGTCCCTCGAGGCGGAGCAATCAGCCCCAGCATTTT. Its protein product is CASSPSRRSNQPQHF.

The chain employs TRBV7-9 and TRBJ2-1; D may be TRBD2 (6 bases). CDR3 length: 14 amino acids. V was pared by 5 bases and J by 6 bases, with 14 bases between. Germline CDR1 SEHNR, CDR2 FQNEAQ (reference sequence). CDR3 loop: CASSLSGVGNEQFF. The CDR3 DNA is TGTGCCAGCAGCCTATCGGGGGTGGGCAATGAGCAGTTCTTC.

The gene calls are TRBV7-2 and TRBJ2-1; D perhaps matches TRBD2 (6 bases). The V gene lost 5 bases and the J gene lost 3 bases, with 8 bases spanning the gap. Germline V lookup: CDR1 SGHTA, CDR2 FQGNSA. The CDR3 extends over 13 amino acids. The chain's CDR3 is CASSTSSYNEQFF. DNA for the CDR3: TGTGCCAGCAGCACTAGCAGCTACAATGAGCAGTTCTTC.

CDR3: CATSSTGQGILAGGREQFF. In nucleotides, the CDR3 is TGTGCCACCAGCAGTACGGGACAGGGAATCCTAGCGGGTGGGCGAGAGCAGTTCTTC. The chain joins TRBV15 to TRBJ2-1; TRBD1 might be the D (9 bases). V shed 3 bases and J shed 10 bases, with 31 bases lying between them. The CDR3 covers 19 residues. Per germline, CDR1 LNHNV and CDR2 YYDKDF (reference sequence).

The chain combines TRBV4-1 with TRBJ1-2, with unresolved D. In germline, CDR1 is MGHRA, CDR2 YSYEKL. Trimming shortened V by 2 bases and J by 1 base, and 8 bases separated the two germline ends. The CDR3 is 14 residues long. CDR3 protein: CASSQSQINYGYTF. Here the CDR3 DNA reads TGCGCCAGCAGCCAATCCCAGATTAACTATGGCTACACCTTC.

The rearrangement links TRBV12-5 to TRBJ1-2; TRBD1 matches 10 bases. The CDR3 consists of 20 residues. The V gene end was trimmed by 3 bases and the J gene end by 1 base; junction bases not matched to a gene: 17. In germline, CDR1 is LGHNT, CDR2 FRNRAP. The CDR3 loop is CASGLSIKEKTGGSNYGYTF. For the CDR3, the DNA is TGTGCTAGTGGTTTAAGTATTAAAGAAAAGACAGGGGGCAGTAACTATGGCTACACCTTC.

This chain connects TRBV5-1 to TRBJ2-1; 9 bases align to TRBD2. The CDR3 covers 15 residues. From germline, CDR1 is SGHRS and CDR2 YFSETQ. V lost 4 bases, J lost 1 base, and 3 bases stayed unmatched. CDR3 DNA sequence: TGCGCCAGCAGCCCTAGCGGGATATCCTACAATGAGCAGTTCTTC. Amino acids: CASSPSGISYNEQFF.